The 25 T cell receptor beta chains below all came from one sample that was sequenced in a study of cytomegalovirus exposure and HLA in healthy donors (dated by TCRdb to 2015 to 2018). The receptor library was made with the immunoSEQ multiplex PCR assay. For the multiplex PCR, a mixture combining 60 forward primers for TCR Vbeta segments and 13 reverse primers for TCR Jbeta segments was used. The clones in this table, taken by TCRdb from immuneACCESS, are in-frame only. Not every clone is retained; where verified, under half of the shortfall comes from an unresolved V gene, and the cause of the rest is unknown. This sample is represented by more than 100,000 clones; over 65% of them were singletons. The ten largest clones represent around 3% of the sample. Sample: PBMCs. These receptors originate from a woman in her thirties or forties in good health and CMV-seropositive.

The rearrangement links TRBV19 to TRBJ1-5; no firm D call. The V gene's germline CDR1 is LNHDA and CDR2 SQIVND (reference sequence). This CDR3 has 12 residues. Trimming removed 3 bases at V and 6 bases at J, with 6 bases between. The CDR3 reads CASSILSQPQHF. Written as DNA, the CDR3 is TGTGCCAGTAGTATTCTTTCTCAGCCCCAGCATTTT.

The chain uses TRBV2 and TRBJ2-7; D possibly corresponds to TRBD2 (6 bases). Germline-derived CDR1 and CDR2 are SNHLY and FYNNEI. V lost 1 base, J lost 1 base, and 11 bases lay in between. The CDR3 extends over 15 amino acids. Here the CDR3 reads CASSEGMRGSYEQYF. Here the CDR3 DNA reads TGTGCCAGCAGTGAAGGTATGCGGGGATCCTACGAGCAGTACTTC.

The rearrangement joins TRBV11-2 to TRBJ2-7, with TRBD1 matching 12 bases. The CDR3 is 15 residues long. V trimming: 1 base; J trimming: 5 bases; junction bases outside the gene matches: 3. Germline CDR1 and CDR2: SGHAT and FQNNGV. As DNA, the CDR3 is TGTGCCAGCAGCTTAGTTGGGACAGGGGGCGACGAGCAGTACTTC. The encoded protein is CASSLVGTGGDEQYF.

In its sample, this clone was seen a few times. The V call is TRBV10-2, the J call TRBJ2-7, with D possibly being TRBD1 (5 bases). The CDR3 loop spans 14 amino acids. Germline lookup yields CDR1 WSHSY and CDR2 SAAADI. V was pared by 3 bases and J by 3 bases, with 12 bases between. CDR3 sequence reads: CASSEGARVYEQYF. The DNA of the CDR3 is TGCGCCAGCAGTGAAGGGGCTCGCGTCTACGAGCAGTACTTC.

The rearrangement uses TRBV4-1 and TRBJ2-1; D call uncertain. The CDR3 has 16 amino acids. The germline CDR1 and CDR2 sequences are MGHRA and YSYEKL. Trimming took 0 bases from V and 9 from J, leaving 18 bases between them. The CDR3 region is CASSQDYSVARSEQFF. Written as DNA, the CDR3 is TGCGCCAGCAGCCAAGATTATAGTGTAGCCCGGAGTGAGCAGTTCTTC.

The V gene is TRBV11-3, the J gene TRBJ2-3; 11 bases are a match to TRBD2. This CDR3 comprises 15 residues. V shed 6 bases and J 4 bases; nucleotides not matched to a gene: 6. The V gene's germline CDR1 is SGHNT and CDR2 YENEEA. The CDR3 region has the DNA TGTGCCAGCAGTTCGACTAGCGGGATTGCAGATACGCAGTATTTT. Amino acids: CASSSTSGIADTQYF.

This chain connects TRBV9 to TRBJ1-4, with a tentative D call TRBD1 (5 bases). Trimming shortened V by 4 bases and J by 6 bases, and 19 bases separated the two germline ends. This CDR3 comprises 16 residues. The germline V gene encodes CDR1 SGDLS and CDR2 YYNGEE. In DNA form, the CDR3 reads TGTGCCAGCAGCTCTCCCCCGGGGGGGTCTGATGAAAAACTGTTTTTT. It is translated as CASSSPPGGSDEKLFF.

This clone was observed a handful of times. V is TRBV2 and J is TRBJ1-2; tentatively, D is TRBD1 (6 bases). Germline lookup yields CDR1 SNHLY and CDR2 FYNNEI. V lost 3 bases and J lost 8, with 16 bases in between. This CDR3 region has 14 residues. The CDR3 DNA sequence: TGTGCCAGCAGTGAGCGTCCAGGGGTCGTCGGCTACACCTTC. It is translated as CASSERPGVVGYTF.

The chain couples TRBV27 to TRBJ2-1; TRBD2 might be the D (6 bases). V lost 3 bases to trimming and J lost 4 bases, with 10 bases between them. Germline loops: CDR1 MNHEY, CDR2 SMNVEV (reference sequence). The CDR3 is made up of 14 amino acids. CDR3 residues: CASSFRDSYNEQFF. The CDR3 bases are TGTGCCAGCAGTTTCCGGGACTCTTACAATGAGCAGTTCTTC.

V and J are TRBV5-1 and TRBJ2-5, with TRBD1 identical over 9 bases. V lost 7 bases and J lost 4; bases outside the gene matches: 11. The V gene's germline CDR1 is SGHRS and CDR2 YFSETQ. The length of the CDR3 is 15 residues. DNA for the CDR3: TGCGCCAGCGAGACGGGACAGGGTTTCCGAGAGACCCAGTACTTC. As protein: CASETGQGFRETQYF.

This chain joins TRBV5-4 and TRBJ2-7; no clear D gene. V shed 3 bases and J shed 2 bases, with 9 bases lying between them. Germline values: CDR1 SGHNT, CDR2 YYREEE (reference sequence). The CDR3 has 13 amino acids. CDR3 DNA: TGTGCCAGCAGCTCTCTAGAGACCTACGAGCAGTACTTC. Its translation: CASSSLETYEQYF.

The CDR3 sequence: CASSDNEVAQYF. Written as DNA, the CDR3 is TGTGCCAGCAGTGATAATGAGGTGGCCCAGTACTTC. The rearrangement joins TRBV6-1 to TRBJ2-5, with D hard to call. This CDR3 has 12 residues. Trimming shortened V by 3 bases and J by 9 bases, and 11 bases separated the two germline ends. Germline CDR1 and CDR2: MNHNS and SASEGT.

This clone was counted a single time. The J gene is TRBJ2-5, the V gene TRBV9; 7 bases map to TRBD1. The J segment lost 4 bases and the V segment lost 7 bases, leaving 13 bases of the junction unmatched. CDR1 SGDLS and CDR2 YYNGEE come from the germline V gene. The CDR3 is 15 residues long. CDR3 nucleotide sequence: TGTGCCAGCGCCGCCCGGGCAGGGGGAGCAGAGACCCAGTACTTC. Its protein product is CASAARAGGAETQYF.

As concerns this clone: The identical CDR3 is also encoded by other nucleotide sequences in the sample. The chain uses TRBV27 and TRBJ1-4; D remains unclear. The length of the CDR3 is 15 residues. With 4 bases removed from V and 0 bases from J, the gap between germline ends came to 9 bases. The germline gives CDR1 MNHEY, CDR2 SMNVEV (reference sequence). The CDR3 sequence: CASSYFGATNEKLFF. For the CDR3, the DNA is TGTGCCAGCAGTTACTTCGGAGCAACTAATGAAAAACTGTTTTTT.

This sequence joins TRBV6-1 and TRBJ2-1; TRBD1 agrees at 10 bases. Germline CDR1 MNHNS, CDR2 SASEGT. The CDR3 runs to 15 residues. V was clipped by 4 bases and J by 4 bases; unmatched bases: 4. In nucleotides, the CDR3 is TGTGCCAGCAGTGGGGGGGGACAGGGGTACAATGAGCAGTTCTTC. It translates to CASSGGGQGYNEQFF.

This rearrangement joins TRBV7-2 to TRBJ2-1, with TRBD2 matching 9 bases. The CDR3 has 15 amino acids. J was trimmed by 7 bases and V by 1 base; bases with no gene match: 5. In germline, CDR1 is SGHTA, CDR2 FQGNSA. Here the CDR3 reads CASSLGGGGKNEQFF. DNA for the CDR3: TGTGCCAGCAGCTTAGGCGGGGGGGGTAAGAATGAGCAGTTCTTC.

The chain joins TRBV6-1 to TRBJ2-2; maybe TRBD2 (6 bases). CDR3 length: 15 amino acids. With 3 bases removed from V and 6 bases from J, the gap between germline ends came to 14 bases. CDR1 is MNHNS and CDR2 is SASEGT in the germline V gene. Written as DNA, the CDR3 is TGTGCCAGCAGTGACCGGGACTCCGAGGCCGGGGAGCTGTTTTTT. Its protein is CASSDRDSEAGELFF.

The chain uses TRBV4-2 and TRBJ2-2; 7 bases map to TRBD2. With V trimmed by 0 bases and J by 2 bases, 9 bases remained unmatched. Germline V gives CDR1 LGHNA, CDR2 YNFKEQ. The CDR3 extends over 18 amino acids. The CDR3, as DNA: TGTGCCAGCAGCCAAGAGGGACTAAGCGGGGTCAACACCGGGGAGCTGTTTTTT. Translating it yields CASSQEGLSGVNTGELFF.

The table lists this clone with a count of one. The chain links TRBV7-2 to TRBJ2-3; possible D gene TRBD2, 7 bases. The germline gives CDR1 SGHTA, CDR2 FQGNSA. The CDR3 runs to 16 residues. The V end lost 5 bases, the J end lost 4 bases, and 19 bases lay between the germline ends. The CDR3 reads CASSLQGGGPPDTQYF. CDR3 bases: TGTGCCAGCAGCCTCCAAGGGGGAGGGCCCCCAGATACGCAGTATTTT.

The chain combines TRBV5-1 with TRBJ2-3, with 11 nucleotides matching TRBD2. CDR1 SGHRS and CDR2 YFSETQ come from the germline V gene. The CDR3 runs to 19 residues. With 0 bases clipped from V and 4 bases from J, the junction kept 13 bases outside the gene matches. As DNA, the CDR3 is TGCGCCAGCAGCTTGGCCCTAGCGGGAGGTCCCGGGATGGCAGATACGCAGTATTTT. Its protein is CASSLALAGGPGMADTQYF.

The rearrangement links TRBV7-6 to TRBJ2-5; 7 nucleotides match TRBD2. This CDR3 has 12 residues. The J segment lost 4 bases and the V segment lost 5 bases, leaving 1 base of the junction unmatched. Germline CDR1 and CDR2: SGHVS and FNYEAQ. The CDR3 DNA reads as TGTGCCAGCAGCGGCGGGGGAGAGACCCAGTACTTC. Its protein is CASSGGGETQYF.

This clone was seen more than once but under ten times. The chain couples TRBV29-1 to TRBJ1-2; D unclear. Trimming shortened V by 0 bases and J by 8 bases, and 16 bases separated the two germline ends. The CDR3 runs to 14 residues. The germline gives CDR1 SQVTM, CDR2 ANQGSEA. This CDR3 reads CSVEEPASRGGYTF. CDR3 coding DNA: TGCAGCGTTGAAGAGCCGGCCTCCCGAGGCGGCTACACCTTC. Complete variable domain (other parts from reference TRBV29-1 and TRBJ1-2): SAVISQKPSRDICQRGTSLTIQCQVDSQVTMMFWYRQQPGQSLTLIATANQGSEATYESGFVIDKFPISRPNLTFSTLTVSNMSPEDSSIYLCSVEEPASRGGYTFGSGTRLTVV.

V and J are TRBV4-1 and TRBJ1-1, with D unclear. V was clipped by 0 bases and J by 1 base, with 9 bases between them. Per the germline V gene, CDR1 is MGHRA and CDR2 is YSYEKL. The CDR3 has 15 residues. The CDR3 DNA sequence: TGCGCCAGCAGCCAAGATGGACTTACGAACACTGAAGCTTTCTTT. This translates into CASSQDGLTNTEAFF.

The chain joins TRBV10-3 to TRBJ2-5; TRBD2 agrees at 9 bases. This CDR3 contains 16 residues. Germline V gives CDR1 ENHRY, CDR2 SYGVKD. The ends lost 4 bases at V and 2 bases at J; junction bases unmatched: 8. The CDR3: CAISGGRGSQQETQYF. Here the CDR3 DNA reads TGTGCCATCAGTGGCGGGAGGGGCAGCCAGCAAGAGACCCAGTACTTC.

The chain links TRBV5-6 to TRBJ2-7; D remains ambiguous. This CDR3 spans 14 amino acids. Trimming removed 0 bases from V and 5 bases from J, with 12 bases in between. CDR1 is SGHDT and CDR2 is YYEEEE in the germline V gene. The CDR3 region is CASSLVVVSNEQYF. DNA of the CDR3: TGTGCCAGCAGCTTGGTTGTTGTCAGTAACGAGCAGTACTTC.